The T cell receptor (beta chain) described here comes from a study of blood T cell repertoires in COVID-19. About the study: The samples span acute and convalescent COVID-19 from the United States, Italy and Spain. T cells, B-cell-depleted T cells, or PBMCs supplied cDNA or gDNA.

The participants were between roughly 18 and 100 years old and came from 20 to 30 US areas. Cohorts were assigned according to the clinical history that participants reported. Libraries were prepared by immunoSEQ multiplex PCR; TCRdb keeps only in-frame clonotypes and omits some of them. The table has about 180,000 clones, more than 75% seen once; the top ten hold approximately 15%. The clonotype comes from a man between 60 and 75 years old who had been exposed to COVID-19. What was sequenced was PBMCs or T cells enriched from blood (not recorded which).

This CDR3 reads CASSFLADQETQYF. CDR3 sequence (DNA): TGTGCCAGCAGTTTTCTAGCGGACCAAGAGACCCAGTACTTC. V usage is TRBV27 and J usage is TRBJ2-5, with TRBD2 matching over 7 bases. Germline lookup yields CDR1 MNHEY and CDR2 SMNVEV (reference sequence). Trimming cost V 3 bases and J 0 bases; bases outside gene matches: 1. The CDR3 covers 14 residues.